This paragraph covers one TCR beta chain sequence. These data belong to a study of blood T cell repertoires in COVID-19. Study-wide context: The origin of the acute and convalescent COVID-19 samples was the United States, Italy and Spain. PBMCs, B-cell-depleted T cells, or T cells were the source of the cDNA or gDNA that made up the material.

Original processing notes: By means of reference gene primer amplification, nucleated cell counts were estimated. Here immunoSEQ multiplex PCR was the method, and the copy in TCRdb shows in-frame clones only, minus some. V and J calls and clone size are copied from that table; D and trimming were computed from the DNA. The table has 300,000 to 350,000 clones, roughly 87% seen once. Germline V gene lookup returns CDR1 SGHAT and CDR2 FQNNGV. The CDR3 spans 15 residues. V was cut by 5 bases and J by 2 bases, with 16 bases left in between. The TCR comes from a man aged 18 to 29 with active or convalescent COVID-19. The chain uses TRBV11-2 and TRBJ2-7; D is possibly TRBD1 (6 bases). The sample taken for sequencing was peripheral blood. CDR3: CASSRTGQGPYEQYF. The DNA for the CDR3 is TGTGCCAGCAGCCGGACGGGACAAGGACCCTACGAGCAGTACTTC.